Given below is one T cell receptor (beta chain) in context. As yet, its antigen is unknown. The data were taken from a study of T cells after yellow fever vaccination. The study's findings and limits: Although most clonotypes did not, a small share appeared in both CD4 and CD8 compartments.

TCRdb re-called the 5' RACE reads through MiXCR, storing one row per CDR3 protein. The table shows hundreds of thousands of distinct CDR3 sequences, with about 17% occurring only once. The CDR3 is 15 residues long. Germline trimming cut 5 bases from V and 8 bases from J; bases unmatched to any gene: 9. Germline values: CDR1 SGHTA, CDR2 FQGTGA. The receptor comes from a man aged 18 to 29 who received the YFV17D yellow fever vaccine. The material sequenced was PBMCs, taken about 5 days after the first yellow fever vaccination. The genes are TRBV7-3 and TRBJ2-1; TRBD1 aligns across 10 bases. CDR3 in amino acids: CASSARTGGGHEQFF. The CDR3, as DNA: TGTGCCAGCAGCGCCCGGACAGGGGGTGGGCATGAGCAGTTCTTC.